The 2 T cell receptor beta chains in this list originate from one sample, sequenced in a study of T cells in tumors after PD-1 blockade. Measured with immunoSEQ multiplex PCR; TCRdb has only the in-frame clones, and not every one. The sample consists of fewer than 15,000 clones, over 70% of them appearing once. Sequenced here: PBMCs, sampled after anti-PD-1 treatment. These TCRs come from a human donor with basal cell carcinoma.

This clone was seen more than once but under ten times. This chain joins TRBV5-1 and TRBJ2-1, with 7 bases lining up with TRBD2. V shed 3 bases, J shed 8 bases, and the junction held 8 bases outside the gene matches. The CDR3 length is 14 residues. From germline, CDR1 is SGHRS and CDR2 YFSETQ. This CDR3 is CASSYDSGRDEQFF. CDR3 nucleotides: TGCGCCAGCAGCTACGATAGCGGGCGGGATGAGCAGTTCTTC.

This clone was picked up one time. The J gene is TRBJ1-5, the V gene TRBV2; TRBD1 is a possible D gene (5 bases). V gave up 4 bases and J gave up 2 bases, with 12 bases separating them. The CDR3 runs to 15 residues. Germline CDR1 SNHLY, CDR2 FYNNEI. The CDR3 reads CASSVEGTGNQPQHF. CDR3 DNA: TGTGCCAGCAGTGTAGAGGGGACTGGCAATCAGCCCCAGCATTTT.